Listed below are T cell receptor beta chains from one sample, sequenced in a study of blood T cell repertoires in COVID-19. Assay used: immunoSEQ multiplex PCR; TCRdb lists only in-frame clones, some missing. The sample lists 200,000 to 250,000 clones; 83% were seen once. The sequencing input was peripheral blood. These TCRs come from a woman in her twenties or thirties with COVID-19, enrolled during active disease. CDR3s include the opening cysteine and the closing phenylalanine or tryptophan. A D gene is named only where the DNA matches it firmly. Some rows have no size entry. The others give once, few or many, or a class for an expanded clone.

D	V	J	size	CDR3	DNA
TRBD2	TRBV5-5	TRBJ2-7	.	CASSSPTSGTSYEQYF	TGTGCCAGCAGCTCGCCGACTAGCGGGACCTCCTACGAGCAGTACTTC
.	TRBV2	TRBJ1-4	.	CASSEQLPGNEKLFF	TGTGCCAGCAGTGAACAACTACCAGGGAACGAAAAACTGTTTTTT
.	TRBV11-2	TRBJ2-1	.	CASSLDTVYNEQFF	TGTGCCAGCAGCTTAGACACAGTCTACAATGAGCAGTTCTTC
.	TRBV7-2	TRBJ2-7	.	CASSLGLWTVDSYEQYF	TGTGCCAGCAGCTTAGGCCTGTGGACAGTGGACTCCTACGAGCAGTACTTC
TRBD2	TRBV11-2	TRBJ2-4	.	CASSLVDSGGADYIQYF	TGTGCCAGCAGCTTAGTCGATAGCGGGGGGGCGGACTACATTCAGTACTTC
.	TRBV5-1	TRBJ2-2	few	CASSLGLNTGELFF	TGCGCCAGCAGCTTGGGACTTAACACCGGGGAGCTGTTTTTT
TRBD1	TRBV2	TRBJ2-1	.	CASSAQGVSEQFF	TGTGCCAGCAGTGCCCAGGGGGTCAGTGAGCAGTTCTTC
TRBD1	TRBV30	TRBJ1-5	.	CAWSGDSFRYQPQHF	TGTGCCTGGAGTGGGGACAGTTTTCGGTATCAGCCCCAGCATTTT
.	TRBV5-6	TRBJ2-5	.	CASSLAPETQYF	TGTGCCAGCAGCTTGGCCCCGGAGACCCAGTACTTC
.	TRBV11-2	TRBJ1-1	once	CASSVGAMNTEAFF	TGTGCCAGCAGCGTGGGGGCCATGAACACTGAAGCTTTCTTT
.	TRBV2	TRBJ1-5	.	CASSESGVQPQHF	TGTGCCAGCAGTGAGTCAGGGGTCCAGCCCCAGCATTTT
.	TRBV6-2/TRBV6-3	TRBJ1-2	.	CASSLLEFWRLGYTF	TGTGCCAGCAGTTTACTCGAGTTTTGGAGGCTTGGCTACACCTTC
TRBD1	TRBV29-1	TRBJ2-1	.	CSVVKRDRNRGSYNEQFF	TGCAGCGTTGTTAAAAGGGACAGGAATCGGGGATCCTACAATGAGCAGTTCTTC
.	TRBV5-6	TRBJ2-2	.	CASSLVGANTGELFF	TGTGCCAGCAGCTTGGTTGGGGCTAACACCGGGGAGCTGTTTTTT
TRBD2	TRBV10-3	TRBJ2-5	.	CAISDETSSETQYF	TGTGCCATCAGTGATGAGACTAGCAGCGAGACCCAGTACTTC
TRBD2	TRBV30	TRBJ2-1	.	CACQGLAGGEQFF	TGTGCCTGCCAGGGACTAGCGGGGGGAGAGCAGTTCTTC
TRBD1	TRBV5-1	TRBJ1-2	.	CASSLSGAGGQGGYTF	TGCGCCAGCAGCTTGAGTGGTGCAGGGGGCCAGGGCGGCTACACCTTC
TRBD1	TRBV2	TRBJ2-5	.	CASSQGQGVETQYF	TGTGCCAGCAGTCAAGGACAGGGGGTCGAGACCCAGTACTTC
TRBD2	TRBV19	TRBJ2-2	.	CASSLRVAGSRGELFF	TGTGCCAGTAGTCTCCGGGTAGCGGGGTCACGGGGGGAGCTGTTTTTT
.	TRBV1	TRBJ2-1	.	CTSSPHTFQVAGGRGNEQFF	TGCACCAGCAGCCCCCACACTTTTCAAGTAGCGGGAGGGCGGGGCAATGAGCAGTTCTTC
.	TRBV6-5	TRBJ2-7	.	CATMTEAPYEQYF	TGTGCCACCATGACGGAGGCTCCCTACGAGCAGTACTTC
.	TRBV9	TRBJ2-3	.	CASSAPASTSTDTQYF	TGTGCCAGCAGCGCCCCAGCTAGTACCAGCACAGATACGCAGTATTTT
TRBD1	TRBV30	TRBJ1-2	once	CAWDRGIGGYTF	TGTGCCTGGGACAGGGGGATTGGTGGCTACACCTTC
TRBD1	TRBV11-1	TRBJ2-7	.	CASSLALGQGRGEQYF	TGTGCCAGCAGCTTAGCCCTGGGACAGGGAAGAGGCGAGCAGTACTTC
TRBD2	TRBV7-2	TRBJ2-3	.	CASSPGLAGATTTDTQYF	TGTGCCAGCAGCCCAGGACTAGCGGGGGCCACCACCACAGATACGCAGTATTTT
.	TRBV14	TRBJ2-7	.	CASSEAFLTGAITYEQYF	TGTGCCAGCAGCGAAGCCTTCCTAACGGGAGCCATTACCTACGAGCAGTACTTC
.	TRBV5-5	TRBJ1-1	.	CASSLDQATEAFF	TGTGCCAGCAGCCTGGACCAGGCCACAGAAGCTTTCTTT
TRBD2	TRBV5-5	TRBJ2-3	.	CASSLERLAGDTQYF	TGTGCCAGCAGCTTGGAGAGACTAGCGGGGGATACGCAGTATTTT
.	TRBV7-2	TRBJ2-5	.	CASSLQGSGETQYF	TGTGCCAGCAGCTTACAGGGGAGCGGAGAGACCCAGTACTTC
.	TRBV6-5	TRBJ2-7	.	CASSSTQSSYEQYF	TGTGCCAGCAGTTCGACACAGAGCTCCTACGAGCAGTACTTC
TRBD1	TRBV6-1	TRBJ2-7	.	CASSEGLTGGLTYEQYF	TGTGCCAGCAGTGAGGGCCTGACAGGGGGCTTGACCTACGAGCAGTACTTC
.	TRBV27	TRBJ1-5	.	CASSLTGSNQPQHF	TGTGCCAGCAGTTTGACAGGTAGCAATCAGCCCCAGCATTTT
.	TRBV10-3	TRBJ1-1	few	CAISVNSNTEAFF	TGTGCCATCAGTGTAAACTCAAACACTGAAGCTTTCTTT
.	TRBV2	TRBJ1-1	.	CASSQGMNTEAFF	TGTGCCAGCAGCCAGGGGATGAACACTGAAGCTTTCTTT
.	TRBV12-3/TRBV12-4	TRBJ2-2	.	CASSAYGAGELFF	TGTGCCAGCAGCGCCTACGGGGCCGGGGAGCTGTTTTTT
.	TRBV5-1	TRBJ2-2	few	CASSSTAGSGHTGELFF	TGCGCCAGCAGCTCAACCGCTGGATCAGGGCACACCGGGGAGCTGTTTTTT
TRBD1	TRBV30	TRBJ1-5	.	CAWSVTGGSYSNQPQHF	TGTGCCTGGAGTGTAACAGGGGGCTCTTATAGCAATCAGCCCCAGCATTTT
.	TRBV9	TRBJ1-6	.	CASSVGGGRNSPLHF	TGTGCCAGCAGCGTAGGCGGGGGGCGGAATTCACCCCTCCACTTT
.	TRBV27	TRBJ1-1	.	CATHRGTEAFF	TGTGCCACCCACCGGGGCACTGAAGCTTTCTTT
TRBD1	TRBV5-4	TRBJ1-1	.	CASSLGTGWDTEAFF	TGTGCCAGCAGCTTGGGGACAGGCTGGGACACTGAAGCTTTCTTT
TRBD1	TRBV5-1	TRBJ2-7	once	CASSFGQGAGEQYF	TGCGCCAGCAGCTTTGGACAGGGGGCAGGGGAGCAGTACTTC
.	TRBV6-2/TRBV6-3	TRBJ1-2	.	CASSAQEYGYTF	TGTGCCAGCAGTGCCCAGGAATATGGCTACACCTTC
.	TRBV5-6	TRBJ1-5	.	CASRVRESNQPQHF	TGTGCCAGCAGGGTAAGGGAGAGCAATCAGCCCCAGCATTTT
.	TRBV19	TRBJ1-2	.	CASKNPRVSLYGYTF	TGTGCCAGCAAAAACCCCCGTGTCAGTCTCTATGGCTACACCTTC
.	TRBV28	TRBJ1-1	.	CASNTQGTEAFF	TGTGCCAGCAACACACAGGGAACTGAAGCTTTCTTT
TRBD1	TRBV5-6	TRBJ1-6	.	CASSDRASPLHF	TGTGCCAGCAGCGACAGGGCTTCACCCCTCCACTTT
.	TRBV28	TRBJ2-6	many	CASSSTGRVVSGANVLTF	TGTGCCAGCAGTTCCACAGGACGGGTGGTTTCTGGGGCCAACGTCCTGACTTTC
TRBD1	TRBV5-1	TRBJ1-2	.	CASSEGQGGYGYTF	TGCGCCAGCAGCGAGGGACAGGGCGGCTATGGCTACACCTTC
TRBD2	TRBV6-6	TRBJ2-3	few	CASRSIGTRRDTQYF	TGTGCCAGCAGATCTATAGGGACTAGACGAGATACGCAGTATTTT
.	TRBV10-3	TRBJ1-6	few	CAIPTETYNSPLHF	TGTGCCATTCCGACAGAAACCTATAATTCACCCCTCCACTTT
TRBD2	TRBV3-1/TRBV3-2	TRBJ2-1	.	CASSQFLPLAGAYNEQFF	TGTGCCAGCAGCCAGTTCCTTCCCCTAGCGGGAGCTTACAATGAGCAGTTCTTC
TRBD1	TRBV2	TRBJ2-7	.	CASSDGQGWYEQYF	TGTGCCAGCAGTGATGGACAGGGGTGGTACGAGCAGTACTTC
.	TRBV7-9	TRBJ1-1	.	CASSPARAGTEAFF	TGTGCCAGCAGCCCCGCGAGGGCCGGCACTGAAGCTTTCTTT